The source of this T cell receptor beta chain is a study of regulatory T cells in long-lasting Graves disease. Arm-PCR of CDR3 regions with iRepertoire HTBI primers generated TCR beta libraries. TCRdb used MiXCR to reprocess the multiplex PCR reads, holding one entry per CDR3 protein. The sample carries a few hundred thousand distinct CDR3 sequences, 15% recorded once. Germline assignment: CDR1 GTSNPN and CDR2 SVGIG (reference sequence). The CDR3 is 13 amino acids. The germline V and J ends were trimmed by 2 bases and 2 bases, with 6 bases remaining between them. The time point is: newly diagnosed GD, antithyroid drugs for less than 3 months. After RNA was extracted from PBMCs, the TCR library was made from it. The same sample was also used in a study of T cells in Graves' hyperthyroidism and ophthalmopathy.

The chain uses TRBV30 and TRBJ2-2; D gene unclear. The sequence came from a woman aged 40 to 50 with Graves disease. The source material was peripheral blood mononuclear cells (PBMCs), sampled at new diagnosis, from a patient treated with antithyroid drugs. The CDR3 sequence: CAWSKENTGELFF. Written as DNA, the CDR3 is TGTGCCTGGAGTAAAGAAAACACCGGGGAGCTGTTTTTT.